This TCR beta chain came from a study of technical replicates of blood from several donors (dated by TCRdb to about 2017). CDR1 and CDR2, looked up from the germline V gene, are MNHEY and SVGAGI. V lost 4 bases and J lost 9 bases, and the count of bases not matched to a germline gene is 9. From the cysteine up to the phenylalanine, the CDR3 has a length of 15 residues. Just the 45-base CDR3 DNA is kept, in frame starting at base 1. The library was obtained by the immunoSEQ multiplex PCR assay. This is the immuneACCESS table as TCRdb keeps it, with only in-frame sequences that have V and J called. A part of the clones is gone; compared with another copy, unresolved V genes explain less than half, and the rest is unexplained. Counted in this sample were just over 95,000 clones; roughly 94% of them appeared once. The ten top clones hold 0.25% to 0.35% of the sample. As concerns this clone: Its target antigen remains unknown. One base away there is no much larger clone; base qualities are not given.

Material: T cells isolated from PBMCs. The clonotype originates from a human donor in good health. The sequence is built from TRBV6-5 and TRBJ1-6, with 7 bases in between that match TRBD1. The CDR3 loop reads CASSSYDRDGSPLHF. The DNA sequence reads TGTGCCAGCAGTTCCTATGACAGGGACGGTTCACCCCTCCACTTT.